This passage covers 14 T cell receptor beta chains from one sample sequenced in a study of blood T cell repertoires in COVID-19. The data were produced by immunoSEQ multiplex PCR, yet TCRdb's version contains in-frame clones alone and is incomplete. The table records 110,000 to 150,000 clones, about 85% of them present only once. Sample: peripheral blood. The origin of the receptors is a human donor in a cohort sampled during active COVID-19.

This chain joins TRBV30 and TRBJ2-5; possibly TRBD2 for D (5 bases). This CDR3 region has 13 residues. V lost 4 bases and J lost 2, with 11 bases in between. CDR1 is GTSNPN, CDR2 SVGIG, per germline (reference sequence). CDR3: CAWTGRNQETQYF. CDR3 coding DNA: TGTGCCTGGACGGGGAGAAATCAAGAGACCCAGTACTTC.

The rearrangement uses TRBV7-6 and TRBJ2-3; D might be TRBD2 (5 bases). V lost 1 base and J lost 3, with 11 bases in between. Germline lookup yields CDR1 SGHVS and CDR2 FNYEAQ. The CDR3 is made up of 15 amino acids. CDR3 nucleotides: TGTGCCAGCAGCTTAGGGGTGGGAGTGACAGATACGCAGTATTTT. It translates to CASSLGVGVTDTQYF.

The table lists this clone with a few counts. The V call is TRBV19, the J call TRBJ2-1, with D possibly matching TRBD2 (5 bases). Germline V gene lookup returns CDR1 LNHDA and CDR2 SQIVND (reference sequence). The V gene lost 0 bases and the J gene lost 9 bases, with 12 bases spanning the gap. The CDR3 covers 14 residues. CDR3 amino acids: CASSIDPGIGEQFF. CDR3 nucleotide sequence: TGTGCCAGTAGTATAGACCCCGGGATCGGTGAGCAGTTCTTC.

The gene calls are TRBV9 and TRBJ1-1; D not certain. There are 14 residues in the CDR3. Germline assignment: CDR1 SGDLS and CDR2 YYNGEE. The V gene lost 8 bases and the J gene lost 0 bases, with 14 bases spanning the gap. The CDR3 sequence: CASTEGNVNTEAFF. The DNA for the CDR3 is TGTGCCAGTACCGAGGGAAACGTGAACACTGAAGCTTTCTTT.

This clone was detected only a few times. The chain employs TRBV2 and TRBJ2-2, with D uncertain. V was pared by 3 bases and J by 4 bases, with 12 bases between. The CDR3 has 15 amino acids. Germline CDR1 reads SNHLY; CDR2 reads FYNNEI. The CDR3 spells CASSESVPSTGELFF. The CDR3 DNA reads TGTGCCAGCAGTGAGTCGGTGCCAAGCACCGGGGAGCTGTTTTTT.

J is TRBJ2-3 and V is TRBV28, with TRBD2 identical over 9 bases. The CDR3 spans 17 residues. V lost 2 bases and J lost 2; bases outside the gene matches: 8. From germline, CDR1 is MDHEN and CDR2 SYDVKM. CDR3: CASSLMTSGEYTDTQYF. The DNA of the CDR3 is TGTGCCAGCAGTTTAATGACTAGCGGAGAATACACAGATACGCAGTATTTT.

CDR3 sequence: CASSFGYGYTF. The CDR3 coding sequence is TGTGCCAGCAGTTTCGGCTATGGCTACACCTTC. The rearrangement uses TRBV28 and TRBJ1-2, with D uncertain. V lost 3 bases, J lost 4 bases, and 3 bases lay in between. Germline CDR1 MDHEN, CDR2 SYDVKM. The CDR3 is 11 residues long.

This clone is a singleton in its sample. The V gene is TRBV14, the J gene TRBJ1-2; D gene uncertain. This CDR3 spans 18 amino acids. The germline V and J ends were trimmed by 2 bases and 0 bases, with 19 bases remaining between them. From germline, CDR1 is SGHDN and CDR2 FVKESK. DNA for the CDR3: TGTGCCAGCAGCCAACATCCGGGGTTCACGTTTTCTAACTATGGCTACACCTTC. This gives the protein CASSQHPGFTFSNYGYTF.

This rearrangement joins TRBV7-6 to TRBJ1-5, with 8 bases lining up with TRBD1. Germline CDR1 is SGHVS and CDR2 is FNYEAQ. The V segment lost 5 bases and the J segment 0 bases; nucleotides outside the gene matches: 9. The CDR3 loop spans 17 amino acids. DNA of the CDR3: TGTGCCAGCAGCCCCGGGGCAGGGGGCAATAGCAATCAGCCCCAGCATTTT. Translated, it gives CASSPGAGGNSNQPQHF.

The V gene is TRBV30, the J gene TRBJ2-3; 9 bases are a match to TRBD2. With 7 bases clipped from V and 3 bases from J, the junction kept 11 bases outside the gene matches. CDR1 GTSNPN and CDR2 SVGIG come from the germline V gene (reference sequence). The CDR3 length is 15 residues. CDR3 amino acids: CASDHSGRGTDTQYF. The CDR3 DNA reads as TGTGCCTCCGATCATAGCGGGAGAGGAACAGATACGCAGTATTTT.

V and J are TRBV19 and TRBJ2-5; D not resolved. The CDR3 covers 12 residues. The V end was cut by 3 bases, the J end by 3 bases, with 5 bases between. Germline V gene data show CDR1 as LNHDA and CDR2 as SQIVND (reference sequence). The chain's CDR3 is CASSITEETQYF. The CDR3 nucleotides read TGTGCCAGTAGTATTACGGAAGAGACCCAGTACTTC.

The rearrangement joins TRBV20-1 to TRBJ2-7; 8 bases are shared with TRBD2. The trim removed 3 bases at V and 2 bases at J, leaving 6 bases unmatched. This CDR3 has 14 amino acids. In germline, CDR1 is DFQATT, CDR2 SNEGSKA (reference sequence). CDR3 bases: TGCAGTGCTAGTGTGGCGGGAGGCCCCTACGAGCAGTACTTC. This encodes CSASVAGGPYEQYF.

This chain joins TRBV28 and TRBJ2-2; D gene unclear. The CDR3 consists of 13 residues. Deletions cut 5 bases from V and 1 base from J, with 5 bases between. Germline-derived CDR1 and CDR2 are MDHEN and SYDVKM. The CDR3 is CASSHGNTGELFF. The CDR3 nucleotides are TGTGCCAGCAGTCACGGGAACACCGGGGAGCTGTTTTTT. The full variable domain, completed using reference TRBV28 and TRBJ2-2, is DVKVTQSSRYLVKRTGEKVFLECVQDMDHENMFWYRQDPGLGLRLIYFSYDVKMKEKGDIPEGYSVSREKKERFSLILESASTNQTSMYLCASSHGNTGELFFGEGSRLTVL.

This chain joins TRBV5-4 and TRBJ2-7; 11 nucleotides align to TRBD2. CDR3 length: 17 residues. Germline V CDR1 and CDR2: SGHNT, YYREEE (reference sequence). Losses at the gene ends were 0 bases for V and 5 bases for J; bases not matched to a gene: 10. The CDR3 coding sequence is TGTGCCAGCAGCTTGGCCCGGGTAGCGGGAGGGTTCAACGAGCAGTACTTC. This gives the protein CASSLARVAGGFNEQYF.